Listed below are T cell receptor beta chains from one sample, sequenced in a study of graft-versus-host responses after intestinal transplantation. Data came from immunoSEQ multiplex PCR; TCRdb stores just in-frame clones and leaves some out. The sample holds around 33,000 clones, more than 90% seen once. Specimen: PBMCs, collected 16 days after intestinal transplant. The receptors here all came from a human patient who received an intestinal transplant, so some T cells may come from the graft donor. The CDR3 runs from the conserved cysteine through the conserved F or W. D genes are given only for firm matches. Clone size is given for some rows only: seen once, a few or many times, or a class if the clone is expanded.

TRBV14	NA	NA	TRBJ1-5	CASSQEGWGQPQHF	TGTGCCAGCAGCCAAGAAGGGTGGGGTCAGCCCCAGCATTTT
TRBV6-5	NA	NA	TRBJ2-7	CASSTYEQYF	TGTGCCAGCAGTACCTACGAGCAGTACTTC
TRBV5-5	once	TRBD2	TRBJ2-4	CASSPLLAGGILLAKNIQYF	TGTGCCAGCAGCCCCCTACTAGCGGGAGGTATCCTCCTAGCCAAAAACATTCAGTACTTC
TRBV30	NA	NA	TRBJ1-2	CAWRRSGGYTF	TGTGCCTGGAGGCGCTCGGGAGGCTACACCTTC
TRBV5-6	few	NA	TRBJ2-7	CASSLLTYEQYF	TGTGCCAGCAGCTTACTTACCTACGAGCAGTACTTC
TRBV10-3	NA	TRBD1	TRBJ2-1	CAIREGQSSYNEQFF	TGTGCCATCAGAGAGGGACAGAGCTCCTACAATGAGCAGTTCTTC
TRBV28	NA	TRBD2	TRBJ2-1	CASRTSGKYEQFF	TGTGCCAGCAGGACTAGCGGGAAGTATGAGCAGTTCTTC
TRBV6-6	NA	TRBD1	TRBJ1-1	CASSYSLEGASTEAFF	TGTGCCAGCAGTTACTCGTTGGAGGGGGCTTCCACTGAAGCTTTCTTT
TRBV5-6	NA	NA	TRBJ1-3	CASSPSPGDDSNTIYF	TGTGCCAGCAGCCCTTCGCCAGGGGATGATTCAAACACCATATATTTT
TRBV29-1	NA	TRBD2	TRBJ2-3	CSVEDRGGSGTDTQYF	TGCAGCGTTGAAGATCGGGGGGGCTCGGGCACAGATACGCAGTATTTT
TRBV27	NA	NA	TRBJ2-1	CASSLSTETSSYNEQFF	TGTGCCAGCAGTTTATCCACAGAGACGAGCTCCTACAATGAGCAGTTCTTC
TRBV25-1	NA	TRBD1	TRBJ2-1	CASSGYRGKAYNEQFF	TGTGCCAGCAGTGGATACAGGGGAAAGGCCTACAATGAGCAGTTCTTC
TRBV9	NA	TRBD2	TRBJ2-3	CASSVGGGRARDTQYF	TGTGCCAGCAGCGTAGGGGGCGGGAGGGCCAGGGATACGCAGTATTTT
TRBV9	NA	NA	TRBJ2-3	CASTAGLVSTDTQYF	TGTGCCAGCACCGCCGGACTGGTCAGCACAGATACGCAGTATTTT
TRBV5-1	NA	TRBD1	TRBJ2-1	CASSLRGGFYNEQFF	TGCGCCAGCAGCTTGCGAGGGGGCTTCTACAATGAGCAGTTCTTC
TRBV18	NA	NA	TRBJ2-7	CASSRLQRLGVVEQYF	TGTGCCAGCTCACGCCTACAGCGCCTCGGGGTAGTCGAGCAGTACTTC
TRBV27	NA	TRBD2	TRBJ2-7	CASSPPGTSGYEQYF	TGTGCCAGCAGTCCCCCCGGGACTAGCGGGTACGAGCAGTACTTC
TRBV11-1	NA	NA	TRBJ2-3	CASSPLPTDTQYF	TGTGCCAGCAGCCCCCTCCCTACAGATACGCAGTATTTT
TRBV9	NA	NA	TRBJ2-7	CASSVGAGPGSYEQYF	TGTGCCAGCAGCGTAGGCGCAGGCCCCGGCTCCTACGAGCAGTACTTC
TRBV7-9	NA	TRBD2	TRBJ2-1	CASRLATSGSYEQFF	TGTGCCAGCAGGTTAGCTACTAGCGGGAGCTATGAGCAGTTCTTC